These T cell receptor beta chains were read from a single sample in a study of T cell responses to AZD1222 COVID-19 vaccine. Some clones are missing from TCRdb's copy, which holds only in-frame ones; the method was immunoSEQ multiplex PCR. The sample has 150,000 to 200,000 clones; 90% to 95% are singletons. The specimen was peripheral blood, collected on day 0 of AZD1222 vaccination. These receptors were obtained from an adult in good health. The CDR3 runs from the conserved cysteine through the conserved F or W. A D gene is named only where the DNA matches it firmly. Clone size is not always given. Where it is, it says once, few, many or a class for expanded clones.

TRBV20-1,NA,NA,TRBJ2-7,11,CSATTSNEQYF,TGCAGTGCCACAACTAGTAACGAGCAGTACTTC
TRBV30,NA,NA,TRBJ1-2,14,CAWRGIGGMGGYTF,TGTGCCTGGAGAGGAATAGGGGGGATGGGGGGCTACACCTTC
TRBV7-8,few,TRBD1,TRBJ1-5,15,CASSPRDRDNQPQHF,TGTGCCAGCAGCCCCCGGGACAGGGACAATCAGCCCCAGCATTTT
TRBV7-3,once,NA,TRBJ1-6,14,CASSSGTQNSPLHF,TGTGCCAGCAGCTCCGGGACCCAAAATTCACCCCTCCACTTT
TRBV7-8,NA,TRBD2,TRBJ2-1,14,CASSLVGSGGQEFF,TGTGCCAGCAGCTTAGTGGGTAGCGGGGGCCAAGAGTTCTTC
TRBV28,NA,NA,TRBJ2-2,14,CASSSGVEVRELFF,TGTGCCAGCAGTTCCGGGGTTGAGGTCAGGGAGCTGTTTTTT
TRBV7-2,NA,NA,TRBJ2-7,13,CASSGVGGIEQYF,TGTGCCAGCAGCGGGGTAGGGGGGATCGAGCAGTACTTC
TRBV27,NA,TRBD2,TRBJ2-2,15,CASRGASGRTGELFF,TGTGCCAGCCGTGGGGCTAGCGGGAGAACCGGGGAGCTGTTTTTT
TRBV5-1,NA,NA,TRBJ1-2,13,CASSLAQGYGYTF,TGCGCCAGCAGCTTGGCACAGGGCTATGGCTACACCTTC
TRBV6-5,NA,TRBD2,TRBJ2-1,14,CASRDGTSALEQFF,TGTGCCAGCAGAGACGGTACTAGCGCCCTTGAGCAGTTCTTC
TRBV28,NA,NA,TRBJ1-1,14,CASSLRARLSEAFF,TGTGCCAGCAGTTTGCGGGCGCGGCTGTCTGAAGCTTTCTTT
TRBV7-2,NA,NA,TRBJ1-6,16,CASSLRPAGMDSPLHF,TGTGCCAGCAGCTTACGCCCGGCAGGGATGGATTCACCCCTCCACTTT
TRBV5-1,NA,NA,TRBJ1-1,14,CASSLRRGATEAFF,TGCGCCAGCAGCTTGAGACGGGGGGCCACTGAAGCTTTCTTT
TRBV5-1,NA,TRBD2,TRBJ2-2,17,CASSGLAGGSNTGELFF,TGCGCCAGCAGCGGACTAGCGGGAGGATCGAACACCGGGGAGCTGTTTTTT
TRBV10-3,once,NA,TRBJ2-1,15,CAITEGGGSYNEQFF,TGTGCCATCACCGAAGGGGGGGGCTCCTACAATGAGCAGTTCTTC
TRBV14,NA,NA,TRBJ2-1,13,CASSALGLGEQFF,TGTGCCAGCAGCGCACTGGGTTTGGGTGAGCAGTTCTTC
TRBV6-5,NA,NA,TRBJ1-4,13,CASSRDRNEKLFF,TGTGCCAGCAGTCGCGACAGGAATGAAAAACTGTTTTTT
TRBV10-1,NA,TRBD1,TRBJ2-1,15,CASSGRQGARNEQFF,TGCGCCAGCAGTGGCCGACAGGGGGCGAGGAATGAGCAGTTCTTC
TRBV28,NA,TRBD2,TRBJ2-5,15,CASRSLAGRAETQYF,TGTGCCAGCAGGTCCCTAGCGGGGAGAGCGGAGACCCAGTACTTC
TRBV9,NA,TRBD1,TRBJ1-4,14,CASSVGTGGEKLFF,TGTGCCAGCAGCGTTGGGACAGGGGGTGAAAAACTGTTTTTT
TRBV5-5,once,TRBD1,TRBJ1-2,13,CASSPDRAPGYTF,TGTGCCAGCAGCCCGGACAGGGCCCCCGGCTACACCTTC
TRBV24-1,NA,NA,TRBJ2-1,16,CATSVSAGVGYNEQFF,TGTGCCACCAGTGTATCCGCAGGGGTCGGCTACAATGAGCAGTTCTTC
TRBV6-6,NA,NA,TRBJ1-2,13,CASHRGITYGYTF,TGTGCCAGCCATCGGGGGATAACATATGGCTACACCTTC
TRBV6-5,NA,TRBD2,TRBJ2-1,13,CASTTGGSNEQFF,TGTGCCAGCACCACGGGGGGAAGTAATGAGCAGTTCTTC
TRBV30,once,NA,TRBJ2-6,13,CAWGTGGANVLTF,TGTGCCTGGGGTACCGGCGGGGCCAACGTCCTGACTTTC
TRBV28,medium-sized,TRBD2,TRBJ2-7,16,CASSGRIGGGTYEQYF,TGTGCCAGCAGCGGCCGCATTGGCGGGGGTACCTACGAGCAGTACTTC
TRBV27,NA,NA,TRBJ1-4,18,CASSLLPQGVGLNEKLFF,TGTGCCAGCAGTTTACTCCCCCAGGGAGTTGGTTTGAATGAAAAACTGTTTTTT
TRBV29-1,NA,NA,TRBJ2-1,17,CSVEDPSETRYPNEQFF,TGCAGCGTTGAAGATCCCAGTGAGACTAGGTATCCAAATGAGCAGTTCTTC
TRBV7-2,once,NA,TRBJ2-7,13,CASSLSEGYEQYF,TGTGCCAGCAGCTTATCCGAGGGCTACGAGCAGTACTTC
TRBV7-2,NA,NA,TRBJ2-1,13,CASSLDGHKGQFF,TGTGCCAGCAGCTTAGACGGACACAAGGGGCAGTTCTTC
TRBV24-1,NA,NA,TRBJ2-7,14,CATSDSRGPYEQYF,TGTGCCACCAGTGATTCCAGGGGACCCTACGAGCAGTACTTC
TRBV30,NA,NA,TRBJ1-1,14,CAWSVGGFHTEAFF,TGTGCCTGGAGTGTAGGAGGGTTTCACACTGAAGCTTTCTTT
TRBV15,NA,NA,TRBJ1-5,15,CATSRTGDSNQPQHF,TGTGCCACCAGCAGGACAGGAGATAGCAATCAGCCCCAGCATTTT
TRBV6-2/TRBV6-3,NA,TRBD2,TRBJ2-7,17,CASSYPPTSGRAYEQYF,TGTGCCAGCAGTTACCCTCCGACTAGCGGGAGGGCCTACGAGCAGTACTTC
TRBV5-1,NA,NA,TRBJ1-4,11,CASRMAEKLFF,TGCGCCAGCAGGATGGCCGAAAAACTGTTTTTT
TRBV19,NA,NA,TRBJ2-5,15,CASSIGGGNQETQYF,TGTGCCAGTAGTATAGGGGGCGGGAACCAAGAGACCCAGTACTTC
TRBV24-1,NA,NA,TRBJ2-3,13,CATPSQRSDTQYF,TGTGCCACCCCTTCTCAGAGGTCAGATACGCAGTATTTT
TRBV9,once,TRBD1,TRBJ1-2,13,CASSRQGAGGYTF,TGTGCCAGCAGCCGACAGGGGGCAGGAGGCTACACCTTC
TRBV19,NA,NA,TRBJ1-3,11,CASSSINTIYF,TGTGCCAGTAGCTCCATCAACACCATATATTTT
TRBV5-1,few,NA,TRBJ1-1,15,CASSFLQEPNTEAFF,TGCGCCAGCAGCTTTTTACAGGAGCCGAACACTGAAGCTTTCTTT
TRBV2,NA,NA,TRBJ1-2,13,CASTHITNYGYTF,TGTGCCAGCACACACATAACAAACTATGGCTACACCTTC
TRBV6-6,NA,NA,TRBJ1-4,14,CASSPRATNEKLFF,TGTGCCAGCAGCCCCCGGGCAACTAATGAAAAACTGTTTTTT
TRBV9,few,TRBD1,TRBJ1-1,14,CASSVWDRGTEAFF,TGTGCCAGCAGCGTTTGGGACAGGGGTACTGAAGCTTTCTTT
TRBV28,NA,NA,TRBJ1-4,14,CASSLGGGGEKLFF,TGTGCCAGCAGTCTGGGGGGTGGTGGCGAAAAACTGTTTTTT
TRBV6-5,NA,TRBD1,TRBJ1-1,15,CASSSNPGGSPVDFF,TGTGCCAGCAGTTCCAACCCAGGGGGCTCCCCCGTGGATTTCTTT
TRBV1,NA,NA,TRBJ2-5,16,CTSSQVGDRGQETQYF,TGCACCAGCAGCCAAGTCGGGGACAGGGGGCAAGAGACCCAGTACTTC
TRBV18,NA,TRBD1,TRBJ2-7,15,CASSPSLDRVNEQYF,TGTGCCAGCTCACCAAGTTTAGACAGGGTGAACGAGCAGTACTTC
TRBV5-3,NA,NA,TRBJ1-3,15,CARSFRDNPGNTIYF,TGTGCCAGAAGCTTCCGGGACAATCCTGGAAACACCATATATTTT
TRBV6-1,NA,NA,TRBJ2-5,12,CASSGLSETQYF,TGTGCCAGCAGTGGCTTATCGGAGACCCAGTACTTC
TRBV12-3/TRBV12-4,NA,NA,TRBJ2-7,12,CASSLASYEQYF,TGTGCCAGCAGTTTAGCCTCCTACGAGCAGTACTTC
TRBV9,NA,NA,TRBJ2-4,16,CALMGEKGVAKNIQYF,TGTGCCCTCATGGGCGAAAAAGGGGTAGCCAAAAACATTCAGTACTTC
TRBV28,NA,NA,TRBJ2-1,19,CASAPRASRPIPTNNEQFF,TGTGCCAGCGCCCCTAGGGCTAGTCGGCCAATCCCCACAAACAATGAGCAGTTCTTC
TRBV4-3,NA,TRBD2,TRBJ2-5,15,CASSPQREGDGTQYF,TGCGCCAGCAGCCCCCAGCGGGAGGGGGACGGGACCCAGTACTTC
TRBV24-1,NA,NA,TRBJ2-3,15,CATSDVGPATDTQYF,TGTGCCACCAGTGACGTGGGCCCAGCCACAGATACGCAGTATTTT
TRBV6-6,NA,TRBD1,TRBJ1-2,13,CASSFGQGDGYTF,TGTGCCAGCAGTTTCGGACAGGGGGATGGCTACACCTTC
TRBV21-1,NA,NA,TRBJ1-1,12,CASSTQNTEAFF,TGTGCCAGCAGCACTCAGAACACTGAAGCTTTCTTT
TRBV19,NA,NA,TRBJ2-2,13,CASSILLTGELFF,TGTGCCAGTAGTATCCTTCTCACCGGGGAGCTGTTTTTT